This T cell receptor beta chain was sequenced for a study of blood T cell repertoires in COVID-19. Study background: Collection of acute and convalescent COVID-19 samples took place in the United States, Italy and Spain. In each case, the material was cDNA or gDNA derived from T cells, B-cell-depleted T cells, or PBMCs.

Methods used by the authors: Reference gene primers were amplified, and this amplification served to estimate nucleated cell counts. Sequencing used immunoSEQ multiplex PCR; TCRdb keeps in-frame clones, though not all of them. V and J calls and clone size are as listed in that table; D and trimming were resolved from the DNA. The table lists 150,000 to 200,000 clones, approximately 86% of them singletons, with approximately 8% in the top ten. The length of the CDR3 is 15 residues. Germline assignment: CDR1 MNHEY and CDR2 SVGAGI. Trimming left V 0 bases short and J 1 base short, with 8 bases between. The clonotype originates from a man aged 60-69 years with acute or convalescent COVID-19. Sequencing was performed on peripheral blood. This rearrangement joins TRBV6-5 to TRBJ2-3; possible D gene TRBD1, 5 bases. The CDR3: CASSYSKGGTDTQYF. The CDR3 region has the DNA TGTGCCAGCAGTTACTCGAAAGGGGGCACAGATACGCAGTATTTT.